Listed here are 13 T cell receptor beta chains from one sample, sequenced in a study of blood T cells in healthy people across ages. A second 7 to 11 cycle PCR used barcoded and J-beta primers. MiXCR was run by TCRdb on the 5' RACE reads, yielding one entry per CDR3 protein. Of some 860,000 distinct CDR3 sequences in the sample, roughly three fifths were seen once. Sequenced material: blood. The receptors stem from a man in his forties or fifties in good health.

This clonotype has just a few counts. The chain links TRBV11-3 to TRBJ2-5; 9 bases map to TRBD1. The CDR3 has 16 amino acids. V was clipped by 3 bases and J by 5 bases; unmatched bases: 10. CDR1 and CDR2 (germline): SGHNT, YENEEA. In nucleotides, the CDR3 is TGTGCCAGCAGCTTGGGGACAGGGACGCCTAGGGAGACCCAGTACTTC. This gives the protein CASSLGTGTPRETQYF.

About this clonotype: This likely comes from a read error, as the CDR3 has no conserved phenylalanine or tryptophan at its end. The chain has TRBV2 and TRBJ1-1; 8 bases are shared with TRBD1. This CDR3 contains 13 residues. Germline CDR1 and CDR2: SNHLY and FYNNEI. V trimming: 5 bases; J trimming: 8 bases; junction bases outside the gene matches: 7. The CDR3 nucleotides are TGTGCCAGCAGTTCAGGGGGCTTAAGGGAAGCTTTCCTT. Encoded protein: CASSSGGLREAFL.

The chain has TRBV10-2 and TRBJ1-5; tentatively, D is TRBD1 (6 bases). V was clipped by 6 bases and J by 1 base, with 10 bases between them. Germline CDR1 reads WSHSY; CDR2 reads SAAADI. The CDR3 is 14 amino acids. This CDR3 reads CASRDGTSNQPQHF. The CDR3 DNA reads TGCGCCAGCAGGGACGGGACAAGCAATCAGCCCCAGCATTTT.

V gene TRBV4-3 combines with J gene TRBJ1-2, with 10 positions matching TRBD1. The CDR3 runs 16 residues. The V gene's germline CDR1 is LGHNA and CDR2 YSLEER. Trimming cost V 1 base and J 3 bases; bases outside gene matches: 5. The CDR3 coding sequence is TGCGCCAGCAGCCAAGCCGGGACAGGGGCATACTATGGCTACACCTTC. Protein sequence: CASSQAGTGAYYGYTF.

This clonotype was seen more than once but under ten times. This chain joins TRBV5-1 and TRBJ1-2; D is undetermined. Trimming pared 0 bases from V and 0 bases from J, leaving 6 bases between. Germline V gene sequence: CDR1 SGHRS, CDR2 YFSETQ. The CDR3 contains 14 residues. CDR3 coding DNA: TGCGCCAGCAGCTTGGACGGCACTAACTATGGCTACACCTTC. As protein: CASSLDGTNYGYTF.

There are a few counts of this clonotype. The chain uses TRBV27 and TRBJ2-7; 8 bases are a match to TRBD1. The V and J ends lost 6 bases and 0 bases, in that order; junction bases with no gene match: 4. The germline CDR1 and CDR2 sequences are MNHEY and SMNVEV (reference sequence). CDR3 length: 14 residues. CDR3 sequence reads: CASRWDRYSYEQYF. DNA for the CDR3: TGTGCCAGCAGGTGGGACAGGTACTCCTACGAGCAGTACTTC.

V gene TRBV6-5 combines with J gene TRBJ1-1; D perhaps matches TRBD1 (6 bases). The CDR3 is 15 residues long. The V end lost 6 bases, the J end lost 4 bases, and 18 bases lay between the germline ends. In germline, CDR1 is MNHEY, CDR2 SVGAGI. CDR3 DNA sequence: TGTGCCAGCAGAGAACAGGGTTGGGAGCCCACTGAAGCTTTCTTT. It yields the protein CASREQGWEPTEAFF.

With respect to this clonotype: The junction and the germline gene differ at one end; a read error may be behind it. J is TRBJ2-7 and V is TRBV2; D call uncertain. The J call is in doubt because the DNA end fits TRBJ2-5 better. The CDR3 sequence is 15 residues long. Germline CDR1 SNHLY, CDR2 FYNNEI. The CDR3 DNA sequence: TGTGCCGGCAGAGGAACTAACACCTATCAAGAGACCCAGTACTTC. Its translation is CAGRGTNTYQETQYF.

The CDR3 is CASSLAGQEVYRETQYF. The CDR3 nucleotides read TGTGCCAGCAGCTTAGCGGGACAGGAGGTGTACAGAGAGACCCAGTACTTC. V is TRBV7-9 and J is TRBJ2-5; the match to TRBD1 covers 8 bases. Germline trimming cut 0 bases from V and 4 bases from J; bases unmatched to any gene: 10. Germline CDR1 reads SEHNR; CDR2 reads FQNEAQ (reference sequence). The CDR3 loop spans 17 amino acids.

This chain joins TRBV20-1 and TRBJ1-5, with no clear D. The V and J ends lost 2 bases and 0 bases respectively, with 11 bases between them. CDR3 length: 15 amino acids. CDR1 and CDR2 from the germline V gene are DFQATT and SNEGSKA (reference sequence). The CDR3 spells CSARIAAYSNQPQHF. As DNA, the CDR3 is TGCAGTGCTAGAATCGCAGCTTATAGCAATCAGCCCCAGCATTTT.

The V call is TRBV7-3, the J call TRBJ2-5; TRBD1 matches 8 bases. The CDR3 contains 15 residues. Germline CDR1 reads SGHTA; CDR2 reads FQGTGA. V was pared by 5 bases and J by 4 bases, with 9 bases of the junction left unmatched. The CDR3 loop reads CASSGDRGSVETQYF. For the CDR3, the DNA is TGTGCCAGCAGCGGAGACAGGGGATCGGTAGAGACCCAGTACTTC.

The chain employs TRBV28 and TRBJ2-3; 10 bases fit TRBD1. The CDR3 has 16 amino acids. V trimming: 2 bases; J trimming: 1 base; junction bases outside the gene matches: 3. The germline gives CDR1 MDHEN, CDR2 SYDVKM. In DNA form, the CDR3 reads TGTGCCAGCAGTTTAGACAGGGGGCTTGGCACAGATACGCAGTATTTT. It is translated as CASSLDRGLGTDTQYF.

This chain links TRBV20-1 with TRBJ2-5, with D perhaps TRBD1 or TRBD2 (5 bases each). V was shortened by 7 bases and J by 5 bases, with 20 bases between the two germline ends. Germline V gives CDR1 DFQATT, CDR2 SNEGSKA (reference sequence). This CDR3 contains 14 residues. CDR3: CSVAGTRGVETQYF. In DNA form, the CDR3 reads TGCAGTGTCGCCGGGACCCGGGGCGTGGAGACCCAGTACTTC.